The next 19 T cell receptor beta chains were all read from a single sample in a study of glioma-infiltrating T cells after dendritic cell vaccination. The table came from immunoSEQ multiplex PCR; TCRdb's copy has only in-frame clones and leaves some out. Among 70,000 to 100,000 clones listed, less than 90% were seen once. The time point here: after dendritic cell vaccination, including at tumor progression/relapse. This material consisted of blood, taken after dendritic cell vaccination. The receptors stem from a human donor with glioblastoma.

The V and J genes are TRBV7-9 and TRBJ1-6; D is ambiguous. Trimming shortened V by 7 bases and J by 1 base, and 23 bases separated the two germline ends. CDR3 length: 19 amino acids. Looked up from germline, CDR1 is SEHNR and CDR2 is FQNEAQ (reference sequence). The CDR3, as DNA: TGTGCCAGCACCCGACTCGGGCAGGAGGCTAAATCCTATAATTCACCCCTCCACTTT. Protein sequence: CASTRLGQEAKSYNSPLHF.

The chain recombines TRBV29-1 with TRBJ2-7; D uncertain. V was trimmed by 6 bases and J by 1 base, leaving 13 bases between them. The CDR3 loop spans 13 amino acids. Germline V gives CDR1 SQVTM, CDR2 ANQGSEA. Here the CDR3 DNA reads TGCAGCGTCGGTGACATGGAATCCTACGAGCAGTACTTC. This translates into CSVGDMESYEQYF.

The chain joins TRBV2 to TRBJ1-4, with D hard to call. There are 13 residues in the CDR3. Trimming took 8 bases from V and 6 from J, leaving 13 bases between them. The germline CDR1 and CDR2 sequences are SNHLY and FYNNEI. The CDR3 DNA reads TGTGCCAGCGTTTCCCGGGAAGATGAAAAACTGTTTTTT. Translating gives CASVSREDEKLFF.

The CDR3 coding sequence is TGCAGCGCTCTACTAGCGGGCTACAATGAGCAGTTCTTC. The encoded protein is CSALLAGYNEQFF. This chain links TRBV29-1 with TRBJ2-1; 9 bases are shared with TRBD2. The V segment lost 7 bases and the J segment 3 bases; nucleotides outside the gene matches: 4. This CDR3 is built from 13 residues. The germline CDR1 and CDR2 sequences are SQVTM and ANQGSEA.

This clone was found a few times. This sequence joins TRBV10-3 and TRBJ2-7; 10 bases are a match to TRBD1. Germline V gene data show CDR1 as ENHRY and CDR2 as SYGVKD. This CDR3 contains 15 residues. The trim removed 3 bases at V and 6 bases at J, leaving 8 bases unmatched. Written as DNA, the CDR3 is TGTGCCATCAGTGACGTAGACAGGGGGCATGTCGAGCAGTACTTC. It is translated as CAISDVDRGHVEQYF.

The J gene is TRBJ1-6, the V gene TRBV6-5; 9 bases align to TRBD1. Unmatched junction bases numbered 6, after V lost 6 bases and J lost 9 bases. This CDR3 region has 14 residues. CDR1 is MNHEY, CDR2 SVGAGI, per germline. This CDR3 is CASRGTGGASPLHF. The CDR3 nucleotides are TGTGCCAGCAGAGGTACAGGGGGCGCTTCACCCCTCCACTTT.

The CDR3 reads CASSVSTSAGHEQYF. Written as DNA, the CDR3 is TGTGCCAGCAGTGTAAGTACTAGCGCCGGGCACGAGCAGTACTTC. The genes are TRBV9 and TRBJ2-7, with 7 bases that match TRBD2. CDR1 is SGDLS and CDR2 is YYNGEE in the germline V gene. Trimming cost V 5 bases and J 5 bases; bases outside gene matches: 13. This CDR3 comprises 15 residues.

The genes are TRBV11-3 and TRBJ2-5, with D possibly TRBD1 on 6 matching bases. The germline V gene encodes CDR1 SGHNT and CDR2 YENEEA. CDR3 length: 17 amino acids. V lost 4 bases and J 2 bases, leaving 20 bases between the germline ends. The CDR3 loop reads CASSSPAGVAIQETQYF. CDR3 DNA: TGTGCCAGCAGCTCGCCCGCAGGGGTAGCTATTCAAGAGACCCAGTACTTC.

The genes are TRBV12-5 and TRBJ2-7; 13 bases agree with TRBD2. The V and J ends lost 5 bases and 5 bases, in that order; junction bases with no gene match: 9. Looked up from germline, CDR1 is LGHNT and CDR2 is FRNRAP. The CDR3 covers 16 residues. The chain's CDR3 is CASGLPRTSGGNEQYF. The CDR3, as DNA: TGTGCTAGTGGTCTCCCGCGGACTAGCGGGGGCAACGAGCAGTACTTC.

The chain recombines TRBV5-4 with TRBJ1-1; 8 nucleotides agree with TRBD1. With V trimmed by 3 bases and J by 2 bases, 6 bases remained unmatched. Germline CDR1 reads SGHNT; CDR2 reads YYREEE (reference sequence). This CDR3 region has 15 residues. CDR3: CASSSIGQGNTEAFF. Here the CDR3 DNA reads TGTGCCAGCAGCTCGATCGGACAGGGAAACACTGAAGCTTTCTTT.

In nucleotides, the CDR3 is TGTGCCAGCAGTGAATGGCGACAGGGAGAGAATTCACCCCTCCACTTT. Translated: CASSEWRQGENSPLHF. V and J are TRBV25-1 and TRBJ1-6, with 7 bases matching TRBD1. V was clipped by 1 base and J by 7 bases; unmatched bases: 7. Germline V lookup: CDR1 MGHDK, CDR2 SYGVNS. There are 16 residues in the CDR3.

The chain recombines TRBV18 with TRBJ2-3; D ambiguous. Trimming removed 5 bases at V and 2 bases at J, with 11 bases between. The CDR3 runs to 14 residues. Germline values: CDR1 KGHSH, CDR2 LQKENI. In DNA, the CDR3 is TGTGCCAGCTCATATTCGACACCCACAGATACGCAGTATTTT. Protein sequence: CASSYSTPTDTQYF.

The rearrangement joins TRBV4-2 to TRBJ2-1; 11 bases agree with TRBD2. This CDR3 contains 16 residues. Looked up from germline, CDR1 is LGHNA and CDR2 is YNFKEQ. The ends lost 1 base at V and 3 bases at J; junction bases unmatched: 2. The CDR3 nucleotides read TGTGCCAGCAGCCAAGTGGGACTAGCGGTCTACAATGAGCAGTTCTTC. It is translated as CASSQVGLAVYNEQFF.

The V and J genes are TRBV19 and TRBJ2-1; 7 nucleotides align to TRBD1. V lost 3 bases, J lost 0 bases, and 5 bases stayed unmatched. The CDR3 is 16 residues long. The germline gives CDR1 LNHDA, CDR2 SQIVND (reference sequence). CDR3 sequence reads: CASSISGTASYNEQFF. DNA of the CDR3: TGTGCCAGTAGTATCTCCGGGACAGCCTCCTACAATGAGCAGTTCTTC. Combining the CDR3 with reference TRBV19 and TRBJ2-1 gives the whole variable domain DGGITQSPKYLFRKEGQNVTLSCEQNLNHDAMYWYRQDPGQGLRLIYYSQIVNDFQKGDIAEGYSVSREKKESFPLTVTSAQKNPTAFYLCASSISGTASYNEQFFGPGTRLTVL.

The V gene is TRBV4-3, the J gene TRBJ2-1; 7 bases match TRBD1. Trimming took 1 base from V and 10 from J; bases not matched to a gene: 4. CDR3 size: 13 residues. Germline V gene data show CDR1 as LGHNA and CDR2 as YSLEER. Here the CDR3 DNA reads TGCGCCAGCAGCCAAGGACAGGGCGGAGAGCAGTTCTTC. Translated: CASSQGQGGEQFF.

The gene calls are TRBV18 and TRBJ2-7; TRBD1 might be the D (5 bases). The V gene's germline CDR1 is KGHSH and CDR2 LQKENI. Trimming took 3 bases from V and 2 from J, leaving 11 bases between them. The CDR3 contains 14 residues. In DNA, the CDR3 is TGTGCCAGCTCACCGACAGATCACCCCTACGAGCAGTACTTC. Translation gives CASSPTDHPYEQYF.

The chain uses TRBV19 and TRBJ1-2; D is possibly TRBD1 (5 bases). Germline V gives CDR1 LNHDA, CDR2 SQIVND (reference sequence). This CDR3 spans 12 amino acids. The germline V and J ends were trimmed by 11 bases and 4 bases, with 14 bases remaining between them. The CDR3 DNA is TGTGCCTGCGGGGCAGGGATCTATGGCTACACCTTC. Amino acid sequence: CACGAGIYGYTF.

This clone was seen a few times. The chain's CDR3 is CASSLNRDNEKLFF. The CDR3 DNA reads as TGTGCCAGCAGTCTCAACAGGGATAATGAAAAACTGTTTTTT. The chain is built from TRBV5-4 and TRBJ1-4; TRBD1 might be the D (6 bases). Deletions cut 5 bases from V and 4 bases from J, with 12 bases between. CDR3 size: 14 residues. CDR1 is SGHNT, CDR2 YYREEE, per germline (reference sequence).

This chain's CDR3 is CASSPDREAEAFF. In nucleotides, the CDR3 is TGTGCCAGCTCACCGGACAGGGAGGCTGAAGCTTTCTTT. This rearrangement joins TRBV18 to TRBJ1-1, with 8 positions matching TRBD1. In germline, CDR1 is KGHSH, CDR2 LQKENI. Trimming removed 3 bases from V and 6 bases from J; junction bases left unmatched: 3. This CDR3 contains 13 residues.